What follows are 28 T cell receptor beta chains derived from one specimen sequenced in a study of blood T cell repertoires in COVID-19. Clones were sequenced by immunoSEQ multiplex PCR, and TCRdb holds only the in-frame ones, with some missing. Among about 64,000 clones listed, roughly four fifths were seen once. Material for sequencing was peripheral blood. These TCRs come from a human donor in a cohort sampled during active COVID-19.

V usage is TRBV11-2 and J usage is TRBJ2-2; D is perhaps TRBD2 (6 bases). The length of the CDR3 is 16 residues. Germline values: CDR1 SGHAT, CDR2 FQNNGV. Deletions cut 5 bases from V and 2 bases from J, with 15 bases between. This CDR3 reads CASSPRASVNTGELFF. The CDR3 region has the DNA TGTGCCAGCAGCCCACGGGCTAGCGTAAACACCGGGGAGCTGTTTTTT.

The chain couples TRBV19 to TRBJ1-6, with a possible D match to TRBD1 (6 bases). The CDR3 consists of 17 residues. Trimming left V 4 bases short and J 7 bases short, with 20 bases between. Germline CDR1 is LNHDA and CDR2 is SQIVND (reference sequence). The CDR3: CASSSPSAGAKNSPLHF. The CDR3 nucleotides are TGTGCCAGTAGTAGCCCGTCGGCGGGGGCTAAGAATTCACCCCTCCACTTT.

The chain carries TRBV24-1 and TRBJ2-3; 8 bases are shared with TRBD2. CDR3 length equals 16 residues. Germline V gene data show CDR1 as KGHDR and CDR2 as SFDVKD. V shed 2 bases and J 4 bases; nucleotides not matched to a gene: 7. CDR3 in amino acids: CATSDSDSGESDTQYF. The CDR3 DNA sequence: TGTGCCACCAGTGATTCGGATAGCGGGGAATCAGATACGCAGTATTTT.

This chain links TRBV5-1 with TRBJ1-1; a weak D match, TRBD1 (6 bases). V lost 4 bases and J 1 base, leaving 14 bases between the germline ends. The CDR3 runs 15 residues. Germline assignment: CDR1 SGHRS and CDR2 YFSETQ. As DNA, the CDR3 is TGCGCCAGCAGCCCGGTGATGGGGGCGAACACTGAAGCTTTCTTT. Translated, it gives CASSPVMGANTEAFF.

The chain combines TRBV7-8 with TRBJ1-5, with a tentative D call TRBD1 (5 bases). The length of the CDR3 is 13 residues. Looked up from germline, CDR1 is SGHVS and CDR2 is FQNEAQ. V was trimmed by 1 base and J by 7 bases, leaving 8 bases between them. CDR3: CASSLVREQPQHF. The CDR3 DNA reads as TGTGCCAGCAGCTTAGTCAGGGAACAGCCCCAGCATTTT.

DNA of the CDR3: TGTGCCAGCGGAATCTCGGCGGGCACCGGGGAGCTGTTTTTT. Amino acids: CASGISAGTGELFF. The chain uses TRBV27 and TRBJ2-2; a possible D gene is TRBD2 (5 bases). V was pared by 8 bases and J by 4 bases, with 14 bases between. The CDR3 length is 14 residues. Germline V CDR1 and CDR2: MNHEY, SMNVEV (reference sequence).

This sequence joins TRBV30 and TRBJ2-1; 15 nucleotides align to TRBD2. The ends lost 2 bases at V and 0 bases at J; junction bases unmatched: 11. CDR3 length equals 20 residues. Germline V gives CDR1 GTSNPN, CDR2 SVGIG (reference sequence). The CDR3 region is CAWSTRTSGGEPSSYNEQFF. DNA of the CDR3: TGTGCCTGGAGTACCCGGACTAGCGGGGGGGAACCGAGCTCCTACAATGAGCAGTTCTTC.

The chain employs TRBV2 and TRBJ2-7; D possibly corresponds to TRBD1 (5 bases). Looked up from germline, CDR1 is SNHLY and CDR2 is FYNNEI. The CDR3 runs 15 residues. The V and J ends lost 2 bases and 1 base respectively, with 12 bases between them. The CDR3, as DNA: TGTGCCAGCAGTGAATGGCAGGGTGGTTCCTACGAGCAGTACTTC. Residues: CASSEWQGGSYEQYF.

The V and J genes are TRBV18 and TRBJ2-5; TRBD2 matches at 7 bases. This CDR3 is 13 amino acids long. The germline V gene has CDR1 KGHSH and CDR2 LQKENI. Germline trimming cut 2 bases from V and 3 bases from J; bases unmatched to any gene: 0. CDR3 DNA sequence: TGTGCCAGCTCACCAGGGGGGGAAGAGACCCAGTACTTC. Translation gives CASSPGGEETQYF.

This clone was observed a few times. The V gene is TRBV20-1, the J gene TRBJ2-3; 11 nucleotides align to TRBD2. CDR1 is DFQATT and CDR2 is SNEGSKA in the germline V gene (reference sequence). There are 15 residues in the CDR3. V was clipped by 3 bases and J by 6 bases; unmatched bases: 8. The CDR3 loop is CSASPPGLAEDTQYF. CDR3 nucleotides: TGCAGTGCTAGTCCACCGGGACTAGCGGAGGATACGCAGTATTTT.

This clone has just a few counts. The chain has TRBV2 and TRBJ1-6; 9 nucleotides line up with TRBD1. The CDR3 loop spans 16 amino acids. V lost 4 bases and J lost 8; bases outside the gene matches: 9. Per the germline V gene, CDR1 is SNHLY and CDR2 is FYNNEI. The CDR3 reads CASSGPGTGRYSPLHF. Here the CDR3 DNA reads TGTGCCAGCAGTGGCCCCGGGACAGGGCGGTATTCACCCCTCCACTTT.

CDR3 amino acids: CASSSTSGGSETQYF. The DNA of the CDR3 is TGTGCCAGCAGCTCTACTAGCGGGGGTTCAGAGACCCAGTACTTC. The V gene is TRBV28, the J gene TRBJ2-5; 11 bases align to TRBD2. After removal of 6 bases from V and 4 bases from J, the junction contained 7 bases not matched to a gene. CDR1 and CDR2 from the germline V gene are MDHEN and SYDVKM. The CDR3 has 15 amino acids.

This clone rates as medium-sized (0.01 to 0.1%). The chain combines TRBV5-1 with TRBJ1-1; 7 positions match TRBD1. The trim removed 7 bases at V and 0 bases at J, leaving 9 bases unmatched. In germline, CDR1 is SGHRS, CDR2 YFSETQ. The CDR3 spans 15 residues. CDR3 region: CASAPTGTVNTEAFF. The CDR3, as DNA: TGCGCCAGCGCCCCCACCGGGACAGTGAACACTGAAGCTTTCTTT.

This clone came up a few times. The chain combines TRBV7-2 with TRBJ1-2, with TRBD1 matching over 9 bases. Germline loops: CDR1 SGHTA, CDR2 FQGNSA. With V trimmed by 5 bases and J by 1 base, 5 bases remained unmatched. The CDR3 covers 15 residues. CDR3 nucleotides: TGTGCCAGCAGCACCCGACAGGGGGGTAACTATGGCTACACCTTC. Encoded protein: CASSTRQGGNYGYTF.

The chain joins TRBV7-3 to TRBJ2-2, with TRBD2 matching over 11 bases. Germline V gives CDR1 SGHTA, CDR2 FQGTGA. This CDR3 is 18 amino acids long. V trimming: 2 bases; J trimming: 0 bases; junction bases outside the gene matches: 5. CDR3 sequence reads: CASSLGLAGGPNTGELFF. The CDR3 nucleotides read TGTGCCAGCAGCTTAGGTCTAGCGGGGGGCCCGAACACCGGGGAGCTGTTTTTT.

V gene TRBV3-1 (or the pseudogene TRBV3-2) combines with J gene TRBJ2-5; tentative D call: TRBD1 (5 bases). Per germline, CDR1 LGHDT and CDR2 YNNKEL (reference sequence). V was trimmed by 0 bases and J by 2 bases, leaving 13 bases between them. This CDR3 is 16 amino acids long. CDR3 sequence (DNA): TGTGCCAGCAGCCAAGACACAGGTATCGGGCAAGAGACCCAGTACTTC. This codes for CASSQDTGIGQETQYF.

This chain uses TRBV30 with TRBJ1-2; D remains unclear. This CDR3 contains 14 residues. In germline, CDR1 is GTSNPN, CDR2 SVGIG (reference sequence). The ends were cut back, 0 bases at V and 6 bases at J, with 14 bases in the middle. The CDR3 nucleotides read TGTGCCTGGAGTGTACGTGGCAGAGGAGATGGCTACACCTTC. Translating it yields CAWSVRGRGDGYTF.

The chain recombines TRBV6-5 with TRBJ2-1; 9 bases align to TRBD2. The CDR3 extends over 16 amino acids. Losses at the gene ends were 1 base for V and 2 bases for J; bases not matched to a gene: 3. Germline V gene data show CDR1 as MNHEY and CDR2 as SVGAGI. The CDR3 DNA sequence: TGTGCCAGCAGTTACTTGCCTAGCGGGACCTACAATGAGCAGTTCTTC. This sequence encodes CASSYLPSGTYNEQFF.

This clone was detected only a few times. As DNA, the CDR3 is TGTGCCAGCAGGGGGTGGGGCCTGAATGAAAAACTGTTTTTT. It yields the protein CASRGWGLNEKLFF. This sequence joins TRBV25-1 and TRBJ1-4; possibly TRBD1 for D (5 bases). V gave up 6 bases and J gave up 5 bases, with 13 bases separating them. The V gene's germline CDR1 is MGHDK and CDR2 SYGVNS. CDR3 length equals 14 residues.

This clone is medium-sized (0.01 to 0.1%) in the sample. The chain employs TRBV6-5 and TRBJ1-3, with D unclear. The CDR3 totals 14 residues. CDR1 is MNHEY, CDR2 SVGAGI, per germline. Trimming pared 8 bases from V and 0 bases from J, leaving 11 bases between. The CDR3 protein is CASLSGSSGNTIYF. CDR3 in DNA: TGTGCCAGCTTGAGTGGGAGCTCTGGAAACACCATATATTTT.

V usage is TRBV25-1 and J usage is TRBJ1-2, with D possibly TRBD1 on 5 matching bases. There are 13 residues in the CDR3. V was cut by 11 bases and J by 2 bases, with 15 bases left in between. The germline gives CDR1 MGHDK, CDR2 SYGVNS. The CDR3 DNA sequence: TGTGCCGCGGGGCAGGCGGGGAACTATGGCTACACCTTC. As protein: CAAGQAGNYGYTF.

The chain links TRBV19 to TRBJ2-2; 8 bases match TRBD2. Germline V lookup: CDR1 LNHDA, CDR2 SQIVND (reference sequence). The CDR3 is 16 amino acids. J was trimmed by 2 bases and V by 5 bases; bases with no gene match: 7. CDR3 coding DNA: TGTGCCAGTAGTGTGGAGCGGGGGTCCAACACCGGGGAGCTGTTTTTT. This gives the protein CASSVERGSNTGELFF.

This clone was seen only a few times. This chain connects TRBV5-1 to TRBJ2-3; 13 positions match TRBD2. Germline lookup yields CDR1 SGHRS and CDR2 YFSETQ. V was clipped by 4 bases and J by 4 bases; unmatched bases: 9. The CDR3 is 17 amino acids. The CDR3 DNA reads as TGCGCCAGCAGCCCCGGGACTAGCGGGAAGAAGGCAGATACGCAGTATTTT. Translated: CASSPGTSGKKADTQYF.

CDR3 loop: CASTLSRAPLSPLHF. In DNA form, the CDR3 reads TGTGCCAGCACCCTAAGCAGGGCCCCCCTGTCACCCCTCCACTTT. This chain uses TRBV7-2 with TRBJ1-6; possible D gene TRBD1, 5 bases. Germline CDR1 SGHTA, CDR2 FQGNSA. V lost 7 bases to trimming and J lost 10 bases, with 20 bases between them. This CDR3 is built from 15 residues. The full variable domain, its missing parts supplied by reference TRBV7-2 and TRBJ1-6, is GAGVSQSPSNKVTEKGKDVELRCDPISGHTALYWYRQSLGQGLEFLIYFQGNSAPDKSGLPSDRFSAERTGGSVSTLTIQRTQQEDSAVYLCASTLSRAPLSPLHFGNGTRLTVT.

The chain is built from TRBV6-5 and TRBJ2-2; the D gene is possibly TRBD1 (5 bases). Looked up from germline, CDR1 is MNHEY and CDR2 is SVGAGI. The CDR3 extends over 14 amino acids. V dropped 2 bases and J dropped 4 bases, with 8 bases sitting between them. The CDR3 nucleotides read TGTGCCAGCAGTTACAGGGGTACCACCGGGGAGCTGTTTTTT. It yields the protein CASSYRGTTGELFF.

The chain has TRBV27 and TRBJ2-7; 11 nucleotides agree with TRBD1. The germline V gene has CDR1 MNHEY and CDR2 SMNVEV (reference sequence). The length of the CDR3 is 17 residues. The ends lost 5 bases at V and 3 bases at J; junction bases unmatched: 12. CDR3 protein: CASSPQVRTGGYYEQYF. The CDR3 DNA is TGTGCCAGCAGTCCCCAAGTCCGGACAGGGGGCTACTACGAGCAGTACTTC.

The chain combines TRBV5-4 with TRBJ2-3, with 11 bases lining up with TRBD2. The CDR3 extends over 15 amino acids. V was clipped by 5 bases and J by 2 bases; unmatched bases: 4. Germline assignment: CDR1 SGHNT and CDR2 YYREEE (reference sequence). The CDR3 bases are TGTGCCAGCAGTTCTAGCGGGGGGCTCACAGATACGCAGTATTTT. Translation: CASSSSGGLTDTQYF.

This clone appeared once. The chain employs TRBV19 and TRBJ2-1; possibly TRBD1 for D (6 bases). Germline V gene sequence: CDR1 LNHDA, CDR2 SQIVND (reference sequence). Trimming removed 3 bases at V and 3 bases at J, with 12 bases between. The CDR3 length is 15 residues. CDR3 loop: CASSIGGGLYNEQFF. CDR3 DNA sequence: TGTGCCAGTAGTATCGGTGGGGGCCTCTACAATGAGCAGTTCTTC.